The 2 T cell receptor beta chains presented below share a single source sample, sequenced in a study of lung T cells in sarcoidosis with Löfgren's syndrome. MiXCR, run by TCRdb on the reads, gives a single entry per CDR3 protein. Among about 3,700 distinct CDR3 sequences listed, under 25% were seen once. The specimen was CD4+ T cells from bronchoalveolar lavage. These receptors originate from a human donor with sarcoidosis (Löfgren's syndrome or another form), or a control subject (not recorded which).

This chain links TRBV28 with TRBJ2-7; D remains unclear. The CDR3 is made up of 15 amino acids. Germline CDR1 reads MDHEN; CDR2 reads SYDVKM. Between the trimmed V and J ends, which lost 7 bases and 10 bases, there was a span of 26 bases. This chain's CDR3 is CASIFTFAGSYGQYF. The CDR3 coding sequence is TGTGCCAGCATTTTTACGTTCGCAGGCTCCTACGGACAGTACTTC. The full variable domain, in which reference TRBV28 and TRBJ2-7 provide the parts outside the CDR3, is DVKVTQSSRYLVKRTGEKVFLECVQDMDHENMFWYRQDPGLGLRLIYFSYDVKMKEKGDIPEGYSVSREKKERFSLILESASTNQTSMYLCASIFTFAGSYGQYFGPGTRLTVT.

This clonotype was detected ten times or more. This chain joins TRBV4-2 and TRBJ2-5; 8 bases fit TRBD2. With V trimmed by 3 bases and J by 0 bases, 3 bases remained unmatched. Germline V gene data show CDR1 as LGHNA and CDR2 as YNFKEQ. This CDR3 has 15 amino acids. CDR3 coding DNA: TGTGCCAGCAGCCAGAGCGGGGGCCACCAAGAGACCCAGTACTTC. Residues: CASSQSGGHQETQYF.